These 21 T cell receptor beta chains share one sample of origin, sequenced in a study of blood T cell repertoires in COVID-19. Data came from immunoSEQ multiplex PCR; TCRdb stores just in-frame clones and leaves some out. Of around 92,000 clones in the sample, about 82% were seen once. Sequencing was performed on peripheral blood. All receptors come from a woman aged 55-75 years in a cohort sampled during active or convalescent COVID-19.

About this clone: This sample also contains other DNA sequences that code for the same CDR3. The V gene is TRBV19, the J gene TRBJ2-1; 7 nucleotides align to TRBD1. Trimming at V came to 1 base and at J to 2 bases, leaving 2 bases not matched to a gene. This CDR3 comprises 15 residues. Germline loops: CDR1 LNHDA, CDR2 SQIVND (reference sequence). Written as DNA, the CDR3 is TGTGCCAGTAGTATAGCAGGGGGTGCCTACAATGAGCAGTTCTTC. This encodes CASSIAGGAYNEQFF. Using reference TRBV19 and TRBJ2-1 for the parts outside the CDR3, the full variable domain is DGGITQSPKYLFRKEGQNVTLSCEQNLNHDAMYWYRQDPGQGLRLIYYSQIVNDFQKGDIAEGYSVSREKKESFPLTVTSAQKNPTAFYLCASSIAGGAYNEQFFGPGTRLTVL.

This clone has a handful of counts. The chain is built from TRBV7-9 and TRBJ2-7; a weak D match, TRBD1 (5 bases). CDR3 size: 15 residues. V lost 1 base, J lost 2 bases, and 12 bases lay in between. Germline CDR1 is SEHNR and CDR2 is FQNEAQ (reference sequence). CDR3 sequence: CASSLVAGFAYEQYF. The CDR3, as DNA: TGTGCCAGCAGCTTAGTGGCAGGGTTCGCCTACGAGCAGTACTTC.

This chain connects TRBV9 to TRBJ2-3; D unresolved. CDR1 and CDR2 (germline): SGDLS, YYNGEE. CDR3 size: 14 residues. V lost 5 bases to trimming and J lost 0 bases, with 10 bases between them. CDR3 nucleotides: TGTGCCAGCAGTCCCTCCTCTAGCACAGATACGCAGTATTTT. It specifies CASSPSSSTDTQYF.

DNA for the CDR3: TGCGCCAGCAGCACGGACAGCTATGGCTACACCTTC. This gives the protein CASSTDSYGYTF. V is TRBV5-1 and J is TRBJ1-2; perhaps TRBD1 as D (6 bases). CDR1 is SGHRS, CDR2 YFSETQ, per germline. There are 12 residues in the CDR3. V was trimmed by 4 bases and J by 4 bases, leaving 8 bases between them. Combining the CDR3 with reference TRBV5-1 and TRBJ1-2 gives the whole variable domain KAGVTQTPRYLIKTRGQQVTLSCSPISGHRSVSWYQQTPGQGLQFLFEYFSETQRNKGNFPGRFSGRQFSNSRSEMNVSTLELGDSALYLCASSTDSYGYTFGSGTRLTVV.

This chain connects TRBV12-5 to TRBJ2-3; TRBD2 matches at 7 bases. The CDR3 covers 16 residues. Per germline, CDR1 LGHNT and CDR2 FRNRAP. V shed 3 bases, J shed 6 bases, and the junction held 12 bases outside the gene matches. CDR3 sequence reads: CASGLFYRGGRDTQYF. CDR3 DNA: TGTGCTAGTGGTTTATTTTATCGGGGAGGGCGGGATACGCAGTATTTT. The entire variable domain, with the rest obtained from reference TRBV12-5 and TRBJ2-3, is as follows: DARVTQTPRHKVTEMGQEVTMRCQPILGHNTVFWYRQTMMQGLELLAYFRNRAPLDDSGMPKDRFSAEMPDATLATLKIQPSEPRDSAVYFCASGLFYRGGRDTQYFGPGTRLTVL.

The chain combines TRBV15 with TRBJ1-4; TRBD1 agrees at 7 bases. Germline V gene sequence: CDR1 LNHNV, CDR2 YYDKDF (reference sequence). Trimming took 5 bases from V and 8 from J; bases not matched to a gene: 8. The CDR3 spans 14 residues. This CDR3 reads CATSPRQGNEKLFF. The CDR3 nucleotides read TGTGCCACCAGCCCGCGACAGGGAAACGAAAAACTGTTTTTT.

This chain links TRBV29-1 with TRBJ2-3; maybe TRBD2 (6 bases). The length of the CDR3 is 13 residues. V lost 5 bases to trimming and J lost 0 bases, with 9 bases between them. Germline V gives CDR1 SQVTM, CDR2 ANQGSEA. This chain's CDR3 is CSVSSGSTDTQYF. The DNA for the CDR3 is TGCAGCGTTAGTAGCGGTAGCACAGATACGCAGTATTTT.

V gene TRBV7-9 combines with J gene TRBJ2-7; D is undetermined. This CDR3 region has 15 residues. Germline V gene sequence: CDR1 SEHNR, CDR2 FQNEAQ (reference sequence). The ends were cut back, 5 bases at V and 0 bases at J, with 14 bases in the middle. As DNA, the CDR3 is TGTGCCAGCAGCCAAGTTCACCCCAGCTCCTACGAGCAGTACTTC. Translating it yields CASSQVHPSSYEQYF.

The V call is TRBV18, the J call TRBJ2-7, with 8 bases that match TRBD1. This CDR3 is 16 amino acids long. Germline V gene data show CDR1 as KGHSH and CDR2 as LQKENI. Unmatched junction bases numbered 9, after V lost 2 bases and J lost 3 bases. The CDR3 region is CASSPEGQVGLYEQYF. CDR3 coding DNA: TGTGCCAGCTCACCAGAGGGACAGGTTGGACTCTACGAGCAGTACTTC.

The V gene is TRBV19, the J gene TRBJ2-7; tentatively, D is TRBD1 (6 bases). CDR1 is LNHDA, CDR2 SQIVND, per germline (reference sequence). The CDR3 consists of 15 residues. V dropped 5 bases and J dropped 7 bases, with 21 bases sitting between them. The CDR3 DNA reads as TGTGCCAGTAGTCCGCTGGGGGCTGGGGGAAGGGAGCAGTACTTC. Protein product: CASSPLGAGGREQYF.

The chain employs TRBV7-9 and TRBJ1-2; no clear D gene. The V and J ends lost 3 bases and 0 bases respectively, with 8 bases between them. This CDR3 is built from 14 residues. Germline loops: CDR1 SEHNR, CDR2 FQNEAQ (reference sequence). In DNA, the CDR3 is TGTGCCAGCAGCTTCGGTACCGCTAACTATGGCTACACCTTC. This gives the protein CASSFGTANYGYTF.

The chain has TRBV10-3 and TRBJ2-3, with D possibly being TRBD1 (6 bases). The CDR3 loop spans 14 amino acids. V dropped 0 bases and J dropped 4 bases, with 8 bases sitting between them. The germline gives CDR1 ENHRY, CDR2 SYGVKD. The CDR3 here is CAISESAGADTQYF. The CDR3 DNA is TGTGCCATCAGTGAGTCGGCAGGGGCAGATACGCAGTATTTT.

CDR3: CASSQTRGLAGLETQYF. The CDR3 DNA follows: TGTGCCAGCAGCCAAACCCGGGGACTAGCGGGATTAGAGACCCAGTACTTC. The V call is TRBV7-2, the J call TRBJ2-5, with 13 positions matching TRBD2. J lost 4 bases, V lost 5 bases, and 10 bases had no gene match. The CDR3 has 17 amino acids. Per germline, CDR1 SGHTA and CDR2 FQGNSA.

The CDR3 sequence: CASSTSGDSNQPQHF. The CDR3 DNA sequence: TGTGCCAGTAGTACCAGCGGCGATAGCAATCAGCCCCAGCATTTT. J is TRBJ1-5 and V is TRBV19; D is undetermined. V lost 4 bases to trimming and J lost 0 bases, with 10 bases between them. The germline V gene has CDR1 LNHDA and CDR2 SQIVND (reference sequence). The CDR3 sequence is 15 residues long.

The CDR3 DNA reads as TGTGCCAGCAGTTTACAGGGTCTAATGAACACTGAAGCTTTCTTT. Its protein is CASSLQGLMNTEAFF. The rearrangement uses TRBV28 and TRBJ1-1, with D possibly matching TRBD1 (5 bases). Germline assignment: CDR1 MDHEN and CDR2 SYDVKM. Trimming pared 2 bases from V and 0 bases from J, leaving 10 bases between. This CDR3 is 15 amino acids long.

This chain uses TRBV6-5 with TRBJ2-5; weak D call: TRBD1 (7 bases). CDR3 length: 13 residues. V was clipped by 4 bases and J by 5 bases, with 11 bases between them. CDR1 and CDR2 from the germline V gene are MNHEY and SVGAGI. The CDR3 DNA follows: TGTGCCAGCAGTTCGACAGGGAGGGAGACCCAGTACTTC. As protein: CASSSTGRETQYF.

The V and J genes are TRBV10-3 and TRBJ1-1; weak D call: TRBD1 (6 bases). The CDR3 spans 21 residues. V was trimmed by 5 bases and J by 2 bases, leaving 33 bases between them. Germline CDR1 and CDR2: ENHRY and SYGVKD. The CDR3 bases are TGTGCCATCAGTCCCGGATTAGGGGCGTCCGTAGTGGGACACTCTAACACTGAAGCTTTCTTT. This gives the protein CAISPGLGASVVGHSNTEAFF.

The rearrangement uses TRBV3-1 (or the pseudogene TRBV3-2) and TRBJ1-1; 8 nucleotides agree with TRBD1. The CDR3 consists of 12 residues. Germline CDR1 and CDR2: LGHDT and YNNKEL (reference sequence). V shed 5 bases and J 5 bases; nucleotides not matched to a gene: 1. The CDR3 here is CASSTGGTEAFF. The DNA for the CDR3 is TGTGCCAGCAGCACAGGGGGTACTGAAGCTTTCTTT.

Comments on this clone: The same CDR3 is also encoded by other DNA sequences in this sample. The J gene is TRBJ2-6, the V gene TRBV11-2; no clear D gene. The germline V and J ends were trimmed by 1 base and 0 bases, with 4 bases remaining between them. Germline CDR1 SGHAT, CDR2 FQNNGV. The CDR3 is made up of 15 amino acids. Here the CDR3 DNA reads TGTGCCAGCAGCTTAGCCAGCTCTGGGGCCAACGTCCTGACTTTC. It translates to CASSLASSGANVLTF.

The chain is built from TRBV6-4 and TRBJ1-5, with D hard to call. The CDR3 contains 14 residues. The V gene lost 6 bases and the J gene lost 0 bases, with 9 bases spanning the gap. Germline V gene sequence: CDR1 MRHNA, CDR2 SNTAGT. The CDR3, as DNA: TGTGCCAGCAGCCCCCAACTTAGCAATCAGCCCCAGCATTTT. Protein: CASSPQLSNQPQHF.

This sequence joins TRBV4-2 and TRBJ2-1; D not certain. V dropped 0 bases and J dropped 3 bases, with 15 bases sitting between them. The germline V gene has CDR1 LGHNA and CDR2 YNFKEQ. CDR3 size: 17 residues. CDR3 region: CASSQDPLAPSYNEQFF. In DNA, the CDR3 is TGTGCCAGCAGCCAAGACCCGTTGGCGCCTAGCTACAATGAGCAGTTCTTC.